This T cell receptor (beta chain) appears in the sequencing data of a study of blood T cell repertoires in COVID-19. This CDR3 has 16 amino acids. In germline, CDR1 is LGHDT, CDR2 YNNKEL (reference sequence). J was trimmed by 4 bases and V by 6 bases; bases with no gene match: 9. The protocol was immunoSEQ multiplex PCR, while the TCRdb copy is restricted to in-frame clones and leaves out a portion. Counted here are under 250,000 clones, about 76% occurring once; the ten biggest clones make up roughly 5.7%. The receptor's source is a woman aged 40 to 50 with COVID-19, enrolled during active disease. Sequencing was done on a sample of peripheral blood. This chain connects TRBV3-1 (or the pseudogene TRBV3-2) to TRBJ2-3; 11 positions match TRBD2. CDR3 DNA: TGTGCCAGCAGTAAAGTAGCGGGGGGGCCCCCAGATACGCAGTATTTT. Amino acids: CASSKVAGGPPDTQYF.